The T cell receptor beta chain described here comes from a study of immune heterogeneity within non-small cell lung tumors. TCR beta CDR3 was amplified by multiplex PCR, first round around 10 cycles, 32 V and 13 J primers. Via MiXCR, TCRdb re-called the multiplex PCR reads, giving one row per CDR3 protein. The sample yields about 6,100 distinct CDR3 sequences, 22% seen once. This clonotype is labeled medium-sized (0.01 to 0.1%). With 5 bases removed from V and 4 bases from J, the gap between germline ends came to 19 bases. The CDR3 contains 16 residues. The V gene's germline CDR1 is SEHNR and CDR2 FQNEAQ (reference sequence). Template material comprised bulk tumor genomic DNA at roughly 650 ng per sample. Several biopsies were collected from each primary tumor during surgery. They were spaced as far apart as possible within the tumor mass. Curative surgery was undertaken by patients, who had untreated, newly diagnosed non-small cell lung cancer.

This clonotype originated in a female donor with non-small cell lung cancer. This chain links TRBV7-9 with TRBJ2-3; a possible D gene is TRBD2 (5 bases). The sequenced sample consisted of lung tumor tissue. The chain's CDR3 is CASSPGLLESSDTQYF. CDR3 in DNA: TGTGCCAGCAGCCCAGGACTGCTCGAGTCATCAGATACGCAGTATTTT.